Below, 13 T cell receptor beta chains from the same sample are listed, as sequenced in a study of siplizumab effects on memory and regulatory T cells. Assay: immunoSEQ multiplex PCR; the TCRdb copy retains only in-frame clones and omits some. The sample holds 99,000 or so clones, about 92% seen once. Sequencing was performed on CD4+ T cells sorted from blood. The receptor source for this set is a human donor in good health.

The chain links TRBV6-5 to TRBJ2-1; D perhaps matches TRBD2 (6 bases). CDR3 size: 13 residues. The ends were cut back, 5 bases at V and 1 base at J, with 6 bases in the middle. The germline gives CDR1 MNHEY, CDR2 SVGAGI. CDR3 DNA: TGTGCCAGCAGTAGCGGGTCCTACAATGAGCAGTTCTTC. Translated: CASSSGSYNEQFF.

V gene TRBV19 combines with J gene TRBJ2-3; 11 bases line up with TRBD2. Per the germline V gene, CDR1 is LNHDA and CDR2 is SQIVND (reference sequence). The CDR3 is 18 amino acids. The V gene end was trimmed by 3 bases and the J gene end by 1 base; junction bases not matched to a gene: 9. The CDR3 DNA is TGTGCCAGTAGTATTAAGGGACTAGCGGCGACCGGCACAGATACGCAGTATTTT. It encodes CASSIKGLAATGTDTQYF. Combining the CDR3 with reference TRBV19 and TRBJ2-3 gives the whole variable domain DGGITQSPKYLFRKEGQNVTLSCEQNLNHDAMYWYRQDPGQGLRLIYYSQIVNDFQKGDIAEGYSVSREKKESFPLTVTSAQKNPTAFYLCASSIKGLAATGTDTQYFGPGTRLTVL.

The chain links TRBV6-6 to TRBJ2-7, with 8 nucleotides matching TRBD1. CDR1 is MNHNY and CDR2 is SVGAGI in the germline V gene (reference sequence). The CDR3 totals 16 residues. The ends lost 5 bases at V and 2 bases at J; junction bases unmatched: 11. This CDR3 is CASSRIRGQAAYEQYF. In nucleotides, the CDR3 is TGTGCCAGCAGTCGCATCCGGGGACAGGCGGCCTACGAGCAGTACTTC.

The CDR3: CASSETATNEKLFF. The CDR3 DNA follows: TGTGCCAGCAGCGAGACGGCAACTAATGAAAAACTGTTTTTT. V usage is TRBV5-6 and J usage is TRBJ1-4; D is ambiguous. V was shortened by 4 bases and J by 0 bases, with 7 bases between the two germline ends. The CDR3 consists of 14 residues. Per the germline V gene, CDR1 is SGHDT and CDR2 is YYEEEE.

This clone is a singleton in its sample. CDR3 coding DNA: TGCGCCAGCAGGCCGGGCGGGGGCCCTCAAGAGACCCAGTACTTC. Translation: CASRPGGGPQETQYF. The chain has TRBV5-1 and TRBJ2-5; the D gene is possibly TRBD2 (7 bases). The ends were cut back, 5 bases at V and 2 bases at J, with 16 bases in the middle. CDR3 length: 15 amino acids. Germline loops: CDR1 SGHRS, CDR2 YFSETQ.

This chain links TRBV11-3 with TRBJ1-2; possible D gene TRBD1, 6 bases. V dropped 2 bases and J dropped 4 bases, with 14 bases sitting between them. Germline CDR1 and CDR2: SGHNT and YENEEA. CDR3 length equals 15 residues. The chain's CDR3 is CASSLTGSSGYGYTF. In nucleotides, the CDR3 is TGTGCCAGCAGCTTAACAGGGTCCAGTGGCTATGGCTACACCTTC.

The chain has TRBV27 and TRBJ2-7; 7 nucleotides match TRBD1. CDR3 length: 14 amino acids. The trim removed 7 bases at V and 4 bases at J, leaving 10 bases unmatched. From germline, CDR1 is MNHEY and CDR2 SMNVEV (reference sequence). The CDR3 sequence is CASTELGTAYEQYF. CDR3 sequence (DNA): TGTGCCAGCACCGAGCTCGGGACAGCTTACGAGCAGTACTTC.

This sequence joins TRBV7-9 and TRBJ1-3; the D is unclear. Germline CDR1 SEHNR, CDR2 FQNEAQ (reference sequence). V dropped 1 base and J dropped 2 bases, with 9 bases sitting between them. The CDR3 has 15 residues. The CDR3 nucleotides read TGTGCCAGCAGCTTAGAGTCGGGAACTGGAAACACCATATATTTT. It codes for CASSLESGTGNTIYF.

This clone appeared a single time. The chain is built from TRBV5-6 and TRBJ2-7, with 7 bases matching TRBD2. The CDR3 contains 15 residues. The germline V gene has CDR1 SGHDT and CDR2 YYEEEE. V shed 4 bases and J 4 bases; nucleotides not matched to a gene: 11. The CDR3 DNA follows: TGTGCCAGCAGCCCAAAGGGGAGGGACTATTACGAGCAGTACTTC. Amino acids: CASSPKGRDYYEQYF.

V usage is TRBV12-5 and J usage is TRBJ1-4; D not certain. V was cut by 5 bases and J by 4 bases, with 11 bases left in between. There are 14 residues in the CDR3. CDR1 is LGHNT and CDR2 is FRNRAP in the germline V gene. This chain's CDR3 is CASGPSDGNEKLFF. In nucleotides, the CDR3 is TGTGCTAGTGGTCCCTCGGACGGTAATGAAAAACTGTTTTTT.

The chain combines TRBV2 with TRBJ2-7, with TRBD1 matching over 11 bases. Germline CDR1 is SNHLY and CDR2 is FYNNEI. This CDR3 is 14 amino acids long. The junction had 6 bases not matched to a gene; V was cut back by 6 bases and J by 5 bases. The CDR3 region has the DNA TGTGCCAGCAGGACCGGGACAGGGGGTAACGAGCAGTACTTC. Translated: CASRTGTGGNEQYF.

This chain connects TRBV6-4 to TRBJ2-1; 7 nucleotides align to TRBD1. Germline lookup yields CDR1 MRHNA and CDR2 SNTAGT. Trimming at V came to 6 bases and at J to 0 bases, leaving 11 bases not matched to a gene. The CDR3 is 17 residues long. The CDR3 region is CASRRDSSPNSYNEQFF. The CDR3 DNA reads as TGTGCCAGCAGGAGGGACAGTTCCCCAAACTCCTACAATGAGCAGTTCTTC.

A few counts support this clone. This sample also contains other DNA sequences that code for the same CDR3. The V gene is TRBV9, the J gene TRBJ2-3, with D hard to call. Trimming shortened V by 3 bases and J by 3 bases, and 5 bases separated the two germline ends. The CDR3 is 12 amino acids. Germline V lookup: CDR1 SGDLS, CDR2 YYNGEE. In DNA form, the CDR3 reads TGTGCCAGCAGCGCGAATACAGATACGCAGTATTTT. This gives the protein CASSANTDTQYF.